This T cell receptor beta chain was sequenced during a study of T-cell memory formation after mild COVID-19. TCRdb reprocessed the 5' RACE reads with MiXCR, giving one entry per CDR3 protein. There are hundreds of thousands of distinct CDR3 sequences in the sample; 15% occur only once, and 2.1% lies in the top ten. V was pared by 11 bases and J by 6 bases, with 19 bases between. This CDR3 spans 14 amino acids. The sample was PBMCs or a T cell subset sorted from them (not recorded which). V usage is TRBV12-3 or TRBV12-4 and J usage is TRBJ2-2; possibly TRBD2 for D (7 bases). This TCR came from an adult woman who had mild COVID-19 (a few samples of this study predate the infection). Cell type and time point are not known. The CDR3 loop reads CALGRDMGAGELFF. The CDR3 DNA reads TGTGCCCTTGGGAGGGACATGGGGGCCGGGGAGCTGTTTTTT.